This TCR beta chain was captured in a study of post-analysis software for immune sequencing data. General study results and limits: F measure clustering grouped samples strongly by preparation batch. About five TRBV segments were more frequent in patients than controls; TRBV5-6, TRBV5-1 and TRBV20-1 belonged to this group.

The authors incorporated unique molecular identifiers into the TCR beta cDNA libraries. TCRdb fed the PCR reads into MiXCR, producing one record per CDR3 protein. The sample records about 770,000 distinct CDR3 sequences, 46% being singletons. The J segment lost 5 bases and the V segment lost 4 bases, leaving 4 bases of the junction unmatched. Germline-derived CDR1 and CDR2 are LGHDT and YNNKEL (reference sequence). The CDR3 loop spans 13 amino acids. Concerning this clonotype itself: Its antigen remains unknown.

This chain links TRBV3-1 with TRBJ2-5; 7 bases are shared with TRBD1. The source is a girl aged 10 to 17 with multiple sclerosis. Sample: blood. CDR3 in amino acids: CASSPTGSETQYF. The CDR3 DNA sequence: TGTGCCAGCAGCCCGACAGGGTCGGAGACCCAGTACTTC.